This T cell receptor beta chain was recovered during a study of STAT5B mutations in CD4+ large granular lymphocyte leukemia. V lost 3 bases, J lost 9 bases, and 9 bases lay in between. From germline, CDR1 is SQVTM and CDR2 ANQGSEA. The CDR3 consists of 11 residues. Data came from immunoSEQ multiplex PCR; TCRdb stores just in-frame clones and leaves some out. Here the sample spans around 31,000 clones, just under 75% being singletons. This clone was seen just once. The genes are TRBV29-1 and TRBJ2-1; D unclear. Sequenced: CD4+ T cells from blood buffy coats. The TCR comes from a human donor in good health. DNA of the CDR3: TGCAGCGTTGAGTCCAGATCTGAGCAGTTCTTC. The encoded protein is CSVESRSEQFF.